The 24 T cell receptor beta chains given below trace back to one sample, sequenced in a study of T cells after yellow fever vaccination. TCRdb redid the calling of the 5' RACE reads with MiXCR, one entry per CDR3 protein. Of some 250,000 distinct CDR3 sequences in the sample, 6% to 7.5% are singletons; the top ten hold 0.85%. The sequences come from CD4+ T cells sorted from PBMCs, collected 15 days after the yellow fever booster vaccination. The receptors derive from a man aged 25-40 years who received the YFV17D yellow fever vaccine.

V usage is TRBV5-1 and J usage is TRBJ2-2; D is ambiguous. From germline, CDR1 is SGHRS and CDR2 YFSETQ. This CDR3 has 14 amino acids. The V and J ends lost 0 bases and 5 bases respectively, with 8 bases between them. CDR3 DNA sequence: TGCGCCAGCAGCTTGGCGCTGGGTACCGGGGAGCTGTTTTTT. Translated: CASSLALGTGELFF. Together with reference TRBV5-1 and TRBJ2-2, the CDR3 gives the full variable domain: KAGVTQTPRYLIKTRGQQVTLSCSPISGHRSVSWYQQTPGQGLQFLFEYFSETQRNKGNFPGRFSGRQFSNSRSEMNVSTLELGDSALYLCASSLALGTGELFFGEGSRLTVL.

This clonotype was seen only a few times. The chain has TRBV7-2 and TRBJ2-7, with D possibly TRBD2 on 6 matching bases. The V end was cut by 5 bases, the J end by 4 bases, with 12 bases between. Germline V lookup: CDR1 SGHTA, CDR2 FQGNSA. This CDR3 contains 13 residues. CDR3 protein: CASSPLGSYEQYF. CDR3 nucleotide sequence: TGTGCCAGCAGCCCCCTCGGGAGTTACGAGCAGTACTTC.

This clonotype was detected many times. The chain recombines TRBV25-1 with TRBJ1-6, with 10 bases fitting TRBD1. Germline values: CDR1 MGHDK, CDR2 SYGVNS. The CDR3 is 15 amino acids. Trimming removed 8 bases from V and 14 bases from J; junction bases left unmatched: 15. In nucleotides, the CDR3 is TGTGCCAGCCGACAGACAGGGGGCTCTGAAAGAACCCTCCACTTT. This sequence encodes CASRQTGGSERTLHF.

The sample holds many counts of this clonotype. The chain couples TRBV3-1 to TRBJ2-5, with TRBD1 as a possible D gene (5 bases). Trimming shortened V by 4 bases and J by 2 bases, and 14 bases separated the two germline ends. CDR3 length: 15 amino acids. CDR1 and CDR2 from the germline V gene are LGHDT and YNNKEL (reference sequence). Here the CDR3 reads CASSPIRGLQETQYF. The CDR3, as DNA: TGTGCCAGCAGCCCGATAAGGGGTTTGCAAGAGACCCAGTACTTC.

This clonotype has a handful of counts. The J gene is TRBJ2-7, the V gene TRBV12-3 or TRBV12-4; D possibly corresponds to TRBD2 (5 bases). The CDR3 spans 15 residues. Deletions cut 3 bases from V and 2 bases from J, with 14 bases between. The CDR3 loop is CASSFMGSVAYEQYF. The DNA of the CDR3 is TGTGCCAGCAGTTTCATGGGTAGCGTTGCCTACGAGCAGTACTTC.

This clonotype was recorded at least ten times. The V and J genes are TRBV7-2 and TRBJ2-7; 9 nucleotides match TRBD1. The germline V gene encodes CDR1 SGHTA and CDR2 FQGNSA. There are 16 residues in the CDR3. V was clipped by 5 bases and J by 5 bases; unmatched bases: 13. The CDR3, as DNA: TGTGCCAGCAGCCTCCGTACCGGGACAGGGCGGAACGAGCAGTACTTC. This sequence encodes CASSLRTGTGRNEQYF.

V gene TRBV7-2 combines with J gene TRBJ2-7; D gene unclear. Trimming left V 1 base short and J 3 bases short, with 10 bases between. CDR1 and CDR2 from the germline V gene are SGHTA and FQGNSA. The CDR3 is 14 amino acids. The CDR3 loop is CASSLVLKNYEQYF. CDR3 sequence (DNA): TGTGCCAGCAGCTTAGTTTTGAAAAACTACGAGCAGTACTTC.

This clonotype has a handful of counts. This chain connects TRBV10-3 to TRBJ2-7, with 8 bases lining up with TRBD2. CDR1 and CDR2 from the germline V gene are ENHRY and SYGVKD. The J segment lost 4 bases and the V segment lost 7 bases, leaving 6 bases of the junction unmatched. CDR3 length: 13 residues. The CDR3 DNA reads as TGTGCCATCACCCCCCGGGGGGGTTACGAGCAGTACTTC. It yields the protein CAITPRGGYEQYF.

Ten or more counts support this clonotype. The CDR3 here is CASSQARDQETQYF. The CDR3 DNA reads TGTGCCAGCAGCCAGGCGAGGGACCAAGAGACCCAGTACTTC. V gene TRBV3-1 combines with J gene TRBJ2-5, with D possibly TRBD2 on 5 matching bases. The CDR3 runs to 14 residues. Trimming took 3 bases from V and 0 from J, leaving 8 bases between them. CDR1 and CDR2 (germline): LGHDT, YNNKEL (reference sequence).

The CDR3 region is CASSSPTGGDNSPLHF. CDR3 DNA sequence: TGTGCCAGCAGCTCACCTACAGGGGGCGACAATTCACCCCTCCACTTT. The chain employs TRBV7-2 and TRBJ1-6, with 9 bases that match TRBD1. This CDR3 is 16 amino acids long. The junction had 8 bases not matched to a gene; V was cut back by 4 bases and J by 7 bases. Germline-derived CDR1 and CDR2 are SGHTA and FQGNSA.

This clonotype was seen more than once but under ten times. CDR3 residues: CASSQVQSNQPQHF. In DNA form, the CDR3 reads TGCGCCAGCAGCCAAGTACAGAGCAATCAGCCCCAGCATTTT. The genes are TRBV4-3 and TRBJ1-5, with D hard to call. The ends were cut back, 1 base at V and 1 base at J, with 5 bases in the middle. This CDR3 is built from 14 residues. Germline lookup yields CDR1 LGHNA and CDR2 YSLEER.

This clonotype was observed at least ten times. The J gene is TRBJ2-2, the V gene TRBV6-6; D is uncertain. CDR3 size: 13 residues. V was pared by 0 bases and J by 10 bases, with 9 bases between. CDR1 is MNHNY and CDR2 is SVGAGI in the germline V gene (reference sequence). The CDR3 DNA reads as TGTGCCAGCAGTTACTCGGGCCCTGAGGAGCTGTTTTTT. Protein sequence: CASSYSGPEELFF.

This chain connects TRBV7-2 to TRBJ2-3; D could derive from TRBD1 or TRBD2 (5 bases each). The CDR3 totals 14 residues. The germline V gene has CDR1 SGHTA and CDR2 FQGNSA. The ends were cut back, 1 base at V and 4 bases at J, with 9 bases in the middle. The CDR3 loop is CASSLGGAADTQYF. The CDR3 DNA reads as TGTGCCAGCAGCTTAGGAGGGGCGGCAGATACGCAGTATTTT.

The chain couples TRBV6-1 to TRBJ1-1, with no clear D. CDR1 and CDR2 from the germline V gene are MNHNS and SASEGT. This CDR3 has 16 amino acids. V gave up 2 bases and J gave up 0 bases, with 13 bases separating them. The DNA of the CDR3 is TGTGCCAGCAGTGAATCTGGCCCTCCTATGAACACTGAAGCTTTCTTT. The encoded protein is CASSESGPPMNTEAFF.

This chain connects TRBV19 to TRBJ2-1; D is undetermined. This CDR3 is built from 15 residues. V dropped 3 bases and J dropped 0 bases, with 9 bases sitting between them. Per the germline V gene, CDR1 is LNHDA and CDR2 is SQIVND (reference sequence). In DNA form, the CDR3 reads TGTGCCAGTAGTATTGCAGCGAACTCCTACAATGAGCAGTTCTTC. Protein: CASSIAANSYNEQFF.

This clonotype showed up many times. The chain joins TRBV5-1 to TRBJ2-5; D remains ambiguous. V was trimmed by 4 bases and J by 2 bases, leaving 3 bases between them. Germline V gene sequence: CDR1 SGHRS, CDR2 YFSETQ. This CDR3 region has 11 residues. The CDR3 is CASSEQETQYF. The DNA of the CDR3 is TGCGCCAGCAGCGAACAAGAGACCCAGTACTTC.

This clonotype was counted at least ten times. As DNA, the CDR3 is TGCGCCAGCAGCTTGGGAGCTGCATCCTACGAGCAGTACTTC. Encoded protein: CASSLGAASYEQYF. J is TRBJ2-7 and V is TRBV5-1; D is unclear. CDR3 size: 14 residues. V lost 0 bases and J lost 1, with 8 bases in between. Germline CDR1 reads SGHRS; CDR2 reads YFSETQ.

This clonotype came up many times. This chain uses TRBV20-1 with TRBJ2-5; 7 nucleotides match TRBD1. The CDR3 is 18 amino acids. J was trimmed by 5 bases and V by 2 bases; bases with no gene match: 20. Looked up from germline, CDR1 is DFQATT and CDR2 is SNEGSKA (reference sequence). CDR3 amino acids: CSARKAAYQGQLGETQYF. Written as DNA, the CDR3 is TGCAGTGCTAGAAAGGCAGCCTACCAGGGACAGCTGGGGGAGACCCAGTACTTC.

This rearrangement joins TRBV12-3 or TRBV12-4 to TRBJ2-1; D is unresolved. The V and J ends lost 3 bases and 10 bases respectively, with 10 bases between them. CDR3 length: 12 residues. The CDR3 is CASSFSLGEQFF. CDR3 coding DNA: TGTGCCAGCAGTTTCAGCCTCGGAGAGCAGTTCTTC.

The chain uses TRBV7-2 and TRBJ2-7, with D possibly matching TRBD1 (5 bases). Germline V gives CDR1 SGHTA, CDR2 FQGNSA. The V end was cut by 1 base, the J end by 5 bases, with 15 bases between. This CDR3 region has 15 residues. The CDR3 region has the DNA TGTGCCAGCAGCTTAGGCGGTGGGGCTTTTAACGAGCAGTACTTC. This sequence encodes CASSLGGGAFNEQYF.

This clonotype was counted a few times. CDR3 sequence reads: CASSYGTSGTPLQQFF. CDR3 DNA: TGTGCCAGCAGTTACGGGACTAGCGGAACCCCGCTACAGCAGTTCTTC. The genes are TRBV6-2 or TRBV6-3 and TRBJ2-1; 11 bases are shared with TRBD2. V lost 2 bases to trimming and J lost 11 bases; unmatched junction nucleotides: 11. CDR1 and CDR2 (germline): MNHEY, SVGEGT. The CDR3 contains 16 residues.

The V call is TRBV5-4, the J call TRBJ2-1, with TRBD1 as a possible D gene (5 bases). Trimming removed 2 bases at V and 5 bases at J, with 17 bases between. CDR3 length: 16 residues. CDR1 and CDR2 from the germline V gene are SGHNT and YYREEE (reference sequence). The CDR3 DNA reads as TGTGCCAGCAGCTTACCAGGGTATCCCAACAACAATGAGCAGTTCTTC. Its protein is CASSLPGYPNNNEQFF.

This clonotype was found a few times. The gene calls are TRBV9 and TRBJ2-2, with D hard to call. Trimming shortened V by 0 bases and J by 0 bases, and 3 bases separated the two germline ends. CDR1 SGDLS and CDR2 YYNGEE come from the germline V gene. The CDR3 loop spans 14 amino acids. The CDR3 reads CASSVAPNTGELFF. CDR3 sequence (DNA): TGTGCCAGCAGCGTAGCGCCGAACACCGGGGAGCTGTTTTTT.

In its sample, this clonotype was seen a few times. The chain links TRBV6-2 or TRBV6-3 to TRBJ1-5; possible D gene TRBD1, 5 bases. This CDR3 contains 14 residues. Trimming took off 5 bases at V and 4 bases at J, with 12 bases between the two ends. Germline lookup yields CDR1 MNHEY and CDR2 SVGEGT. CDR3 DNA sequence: TGTGCCAGCAGTGGGGCCCTAATTAATCAGCCCCAGCATTTT. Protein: CASSGALINQPQHF.